A single TCR beta chain is shown here with its context. What it binds is unknown. The V and J ends lost 5 bases and 3 bases, in that order; junction bases with no gene match: 9. Germline CDR1 and CDR2: SEHNR and FQNEAQ (reference sequence). The CDR3 spans 16 residues. The protocol was immunoSEQ multiplex PCR, while the TCRdb copy is restricted to in-frame clones and leaves out a portion. The table shows around 160,000 clones, with under 95% occurring only once. This record belongs to a study of T cell responses to AZD1222 COVID-19 vaccine. Findings and limits, study-wide: Unmutated regions of variants are reportedly targeted by nearly half of spike-specific TCRs. It was only after the peak T cell response that any repertoires were sampled. Spike was spanned by vaccine-associated CD4 TCRs, which were dominant at 160-218 and 743-854. Possibly, clonal diversity was underestimated; donors were largely white British and included more females.

The sequence derives from an adult in good health. The chain carries TRBV7-9 and TRBJ2-2; the match to TRBD1 covers 7 bases. Sequencing was performed on peripheral blood, taken on day 0 of AZD1222 vaccination. CDR3 residues: CASSPPGDRYTGELFF. The CDR3 coding sequence is TGTGCCAGCAGCCCCCCTGGGGACAGATACACCGGGGAGCTGTTTTTT. The complete variable domain, with remaining parts taken from reference TRBV7-9 and TRBJ2-2, reads DTGVSQNPRHKITKRGQNVTFRCDPISEHNRLYWYRQTLGQGPEFLTYFQNEAQLEKSRLLSDRFSAERPKGSFSTLEIQRTEQGDSAMYLCASSPPGDRYTGELFFGEGSRLTVL.